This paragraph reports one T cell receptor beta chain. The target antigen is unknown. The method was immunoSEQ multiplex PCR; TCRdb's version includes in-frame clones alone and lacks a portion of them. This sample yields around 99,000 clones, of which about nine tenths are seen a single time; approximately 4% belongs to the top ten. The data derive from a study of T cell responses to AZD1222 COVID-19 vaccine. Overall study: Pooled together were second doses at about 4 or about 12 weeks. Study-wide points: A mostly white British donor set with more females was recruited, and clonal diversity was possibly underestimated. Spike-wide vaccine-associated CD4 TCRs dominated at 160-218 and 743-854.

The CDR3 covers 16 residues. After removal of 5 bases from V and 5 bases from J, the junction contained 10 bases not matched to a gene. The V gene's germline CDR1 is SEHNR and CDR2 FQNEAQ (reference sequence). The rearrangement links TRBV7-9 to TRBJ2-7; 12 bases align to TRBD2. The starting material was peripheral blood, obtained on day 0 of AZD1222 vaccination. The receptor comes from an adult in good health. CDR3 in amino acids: CASSLRLAGVVDEQYF. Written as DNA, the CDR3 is TGTGCCAGCAGCCTACGACTAGCGGGAGTTGTCGACGAGCAGTACTTC. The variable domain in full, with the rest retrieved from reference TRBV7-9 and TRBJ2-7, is DTGVSQNPRHKITKRGQNVTFRCDPISEHNRLYWYRQTLGQGPEFLTYFQNEAQLEKSRLLSDRFSAERPKGSFSTLEIQRTEQGDSAMYLCASSLRLAGVVDEQYFGPGTRLTVT.